These 21 T cell receptor beta chains originate from one sample sequenced in a study of blood T cell repertoires in COVID-19. Profiled with immunoSEQ multiplex PCR; TCRdb holds only in-frame clones, not every one. Of some 290,000 clones in the sample, approximately 91% are singletons; the top ten hold roughly 2.1%. The sample consisted of PBMCs or T cells enriched from blood (not recorded which). The origin of the receptors is a woman in her thirties or forties with acute COVID-19.

This clone occurred a few times. The chain is built from TRBV5-4 and TRBJ1-1; TRBD1 agrees at 9 bases. The V gene end was trimmed by 4 bases and the J gene end by 1 base; junction bases not matched to a gene: 8. Germline V gene data show CDR1 as SGHNT and CDR2 as YYREEE (reference sequence). The CDR3 spans 16 residues. CDR3 DNA sequence: TGTGCCAGCAGCCCTTACGGGGGACAGGGGAACACTGAAGCTTTCTTT. This sequence encodes CASSPYGGQGNTEAFF.

The CDR3 sequence is CASSLDPWLGAGNTIYF. CDR3 in DNA: TGTGCCAGCAGTCTTGACCCCTGGCTAGGGGCTGGAAACACCATATATTTT. The rearrangement uses TRBV11-2 and TRBJ1-3; tentative D call: TRBD1 (5 bases). CDR3 length equals 17 residues. Trimming cost V 6 bases and J 2 bases, with 20 bases left between them. Germline values: CDR1 SGHAT, CDR2 FQNNGV.

The chain uses TRBV15 and TRBJ1-1; 7 bases fit TRBD1. The V gene's germline CDR1 is LNHNV and CDR2 YYDKDF (reference sequence). Losses at the gene ends were 8 bases for V and 0 bases for J; bases not matched to a gene: 6. This CDR3 contains 14 residues. The CDR3 nucleotides read TGTGCCACCTCCCCACAGGGGCTGAACACTGAAGCTTTCTTT. Residues: CATSPQGLNTEAFF.

For the CDR3, the DNA is TGTGCCAGCAGCTTGCAGGGGGCGAAGACTGAAGCTTTCTTT. Its translation is CASSLQGAKTEAFF. The chain carries TRBV5-8 and TRBJ1-1; 8 nucleotides line up with TRBD1. V trimming: 1 base; J trimming: 5 bases; junction bases outside the gene matches: 4. Germline CDR1 SGHTS, CDR2 YDEGEE. The CDR3 has 14 residues.

This sequence joins TRBV11-1 and TRBJ1-1; 9 bases agree with TRBD1. The trim removed 6 bases at V and 11 bases at J, leaving 10 bases unmatched. This CDR3 contains 13 residues. Germline values: CDR1 SGHAT, CDR2 FQDESV (reference sequence). As DNA, the CDR3 is TGTGCCAGCAGACGGGACAGGGACAGTGGGGCTTTCTTT. Its protein product is CASRRDRDSGAFF.

The sample holds one count of this clone. The chain employs TRBV6-6 and TRBJ2-7, with 7 bases fitting TRBD2. The CDR3 sequence is 13 residues long. Germline V gives CDR1 MNHNY, CDR2 SVGAGI (reference sequence). J gave up 1 base and V 6 bases, and 3 bases lay outside the gene matches. CDR3 nucleotide sequence: TGTGCCAGCAGGTACGGGGGGTCCTACGAGCAGTACTTC. It specifies CASRYGGSYEQYF.

The genes are TRBV19 and TRBJ2-3; TRBD2 matches at 11 bases. The trim removed 11 bases at V and 4 bases at J, leaving 5 bases unmatched. The length of the CDR3 is 13 residues. Looked up from germline, CDR1 is LNHDA and CDR2 is SQIVND (reference sequence). CDR3 region: CASSGGPPDTQYF. The CDR3 nucleotides are TGTGCCTCTAGCGGGGGGCCTCCAGATACGCAGTATTTT.

The V call is TRBV5-6, the J call TRBJ2-3; 11 bases fit TRBD2. The CDR3 runs to 13 residues. CDR1 and CDR2 (germline): SGHDT, YYEEEE. Germline trimming cut 0 bases from V and 9 bases from J; bases unmatched to any gene: 0. CDR3 DNA sequence: TGTGCCAGCAGCTTGGGACTAGCGGGAACGCAGTATTTT. It yields the protein CASSLGLAGTQYF.

This clone has more than one count but fewer than ten. This chain uses TRBV19 with TRBJ2-3, with D perhaps TRBD2 (5 bases). The CDR3 has 14 residues. The germline CDR1 and CDR2 sequences are LNHDA and SQIVND (reference sequence). The V end lost 6 bases, the J end lost 5 bases, and 15 bases lay between the germline ends. As DNA, the CDR3 is TGTGCCAGTAGCGGGATTGGGGTGAAAGATACGCAGTATTTT. It specifies CASSGIGVKDTQYF.

This clone was found a few times. CDR3 loop: CASSKLGNTIYF. As DNA, the CDR3 is TGTGCCAGCAGCAAATTGGGCAACACCATATATTTT. This chain uses TRBV21-1 with TRBJ1-3; the table's TRBD1 call for D was not verified on the DNA. TRBV21-1 is a pseudogene locus. CDR3 length: 12 amino acids.

The V gene is TRBV5-4, the J gene TRBJ1-4, with TRBD1 matching 9 bases. The junction had 5 bases not matched to a gene; V was cut back by 2 bases and J by 6 bases. Germline V gives CDR1 SGHNT, CDR2 YYREEE (reference sequence). This CDR3 comprises 15 residues. CDR3 nucleotide sequence: TGTGCCAGCAGCTTACGGACAGGGGTAGATGAAAAACTGTTTTTT. It yields the protein CASSLRTGVDEKLFF.

The genes are TRBV18 and TRBJ1-2; tentatively, D is TRBD1 (5 bases). Germline V gives CDR1 KGHSH, CDR2 LQKENI. The V gene lost 3 bases and the J gene lost 4 bases, with 15 bases spanning the gap. The CDR3 has 15 amino acids. For the CDR3, the DNA is TGTGCCAGCTCACCCGGGAGGGGTTTTATCTATGGCTACACCTTC. This sequence encodes CASSPGRGFIYGYTF.

The V and J genes are TRBV7-2 and TRBJ2-3, with no clear D. CDR3 length equals 15 residues. CDR1 SGHTA and CDR2 FQGNSA come from the germline V gene. Trimming cost V 1 base and J 6 bases, with 14 bases left between them. The CDR3 DNA reads as TGTGCCAGCAGCTTAGACAGACGGCGTACCGATACGCAGTATTTT. The encoded protein is CASSLDRRRTDTQYF.

This chain connects TRBV3-1 (or the pseudogene TRBV3-2) to TRBJ2-1, with TRBD1 identical over 9 bases. The CDR3 is made up of 14 amino acids. V gave up 1 base and J gave up 10 bases; unmatched junction bases: 5. Germline V gives CDR1 LGHDT, CDR2 YNNKEL (reference sequence). The CDR3 reads CASSQGGTGNEQFF. The CDR3 DNA is TGTGCCAGCAGCCAAGGGGGGACAGGGAACGAGCAGTTCTTC.

This chain uses TRBV14 with TRBJ1-5; D remains ambiguous. The CDR3 extends over 13 amino acids. The V end was cut by 0 bases, the J end by 6 bases, with 6 bases between. From germline, CDR1 is SGHDN and CDR2 FVKESK. The CDR3 sequence is CASSQDLGQPQHF. The CDR3 nucleotides are TGTGCCAGCAGCCAAGACCTCGGTCAGCCCCAGCATTTT.

For the CDR3, the DNA is TGTGCCAGCAGCTCAGGACTAGCGGGAGGGATACCCTACGAGCAGTACTTC. Its translation is CASSSGLAGGIPYEQYF. V usage is TRBV3-1 (or the pseudogene TRBV3-2) and J usage is TRBJ2-7, with 15 nucleotides matching TRBD2. The germline V gene encodes CDR1 LGHDT and CDR2 YNNKEL (reference sequence). This CDR3 spans 17 amino acids. Trimming took 5 bases from V and 2 from J; bases not matched to a gene: 7.

The table lists this clone with a few counts. The V call is TRBV5-4, the J call TRBJ1-3; D call uncertain. The CDR3 runs 15 residues. Germline V gene lookup returns CDR1 SGHNT and CDR2 YYREEE (reference sequence). V shed 1 base and J shed 0 bases, with 8 bases lying between them. The CDR3: CASSLSVNSGNTIYF. The CDR3 coding sequence is TGTGCCAGCAGCTTGTCCGTAAACTCTGGAAACACCATATATTTT.

The V and J genes are TRBV11-2 and TRBJ1-3, with TRBD1 identical over 8 bases. CDR3 length equals 16 residues. Germline lookup yields CDR1 SGHAT and CDR2 FQNNGV. J was trimmed by 2 bases and V by 4 bases; bases with no gene match: 7. As DNA, the CDR3 is TGTGCCAGCAGCTGGACAGGGTCGGCCGCTGGAAACACCATATATTTT. It is translated as CASSWTGSAAGNTIYF.

The chain links TRBV6-2 or TRBV6-3 to TRBJ2-1; 7 bases line up with TRBD2. J gave up 0 bases and V 6 bases, and 2 bases lay outside the gene matches. Germline V gene data show CDR1 as MNHEY and CDR2 as SVGEGT. This CDR3 region has 14 residues. The CDR3 DNA follows: TGTGCCAGCAGCCGCGGGAGCTCCTACAATGAGCAGTTCTTC. This gives the protein CASSRGSSYNEQFF.

The chain joins TRBV2 to TRBJ2-1; 7 bases match TRBD1. Trimming took 3 bases from V and 4 from J; bases not matched to a gene: 3. The V gene's germline CDR1 is SNHLY and CDR2 FYNNEI. The CDR3 runs to 14 residues. The CDR3 DNA is TGTGCCAGCAGTGATGGGACAGTTTACAATGAGCAGTTCTTC. This sequence encodes CASSDGTVYNEQFF.

The rearrangement joins TRBV5-6 to TRBJ2-3; 7 positions match TRBD2. The CDR3 spans 13 residues. V lost 4 bases and J lost 3; bases outside the gene matches: 2. In germline, CDR1 is SGHDT, CDR2 YYEEEE. CDR3 protein: CASSRGRTDTQYF. In DNA form, the CDR3 reads TGTGCCAGCAGCCGCGGGAGAACAGATACGCAGTATTTT.